This TCR beta chain emerged from a study of blood T cell repertoires in COVID-19. Original handling: The authors estimated nucleated cell counts from reference gene primer amplification. Here immunoSEQ multiplex PCR was the method, and the copy in TCRdb shows in-frame clones only, minus some. The V and J calls and the clone size are those of that table, but D and trimming were determined from the DNA. The sample contains hundreds of thousands of clones, roughly 91% of which appear only once. This CDR3 has 11 residues. V was clipped by 4 bases and J by 6 bases, with 6 bases between them. The sequence was obtained from a woman in her fifties or sixties with COVID-19, enrolled during active disease. Sequenced: peripheral blood. The rearrangement uses TRBV12-3 or TRBV12-4 and TRBJ1-2; unclear D gene. The CDR3 spells CASSYGHGYTF. CDR3 coding DNA: TGTGCCAGCAGTTACGGTCATGGCTACACCTTC.